The entry below gives a single TCR beta chain sequence along with its context. Its target is unknown. The sample is drawn from a study of T cell repertoires in cytomegalovirus infection. Overall study context: Public TCR beta signature analysis indicated the presence of both CMV infection and matching HLA type. Findings and caveats of the study: It was HLA-C-restricted CMV-specific TCR beta clonotypes that dominated the response ex vivo. The study identified carriers of CMV plus the relevant HLA from cumulative public TCR beta family frequency.

With V trimmed by 0 bases and J by 6 bases, 0 bases remained unmatched. Germline values: CDR1 MNHEY, CDR2 SMNVEV (reference sequence). The CDR3 has 13 residues. Each CDR3 protein is one row after TCRdb ran MiXCR on the reads. The sample contains around 100,000 distinct CDR3 sequences, about 25% of which appear only once. The chain recombines TRBV27 with TRBJ2-3; the match to TRBD2 covers 7 bases. The sequence derives from a human donor in good health (CMV status not recorded). Some clones in this sample may be carry-over from other donors' samples. Sequencing used CD8+ T cells from PBMCs. The CDR3 spells CASSLSGGDTQYF. The CDR3 region has the DNA TGTGCCAGCAGTTTATCGGGGGGGGATACGCAGTATTTT.